The 19 T cell receptor beta chains presented below share a single source sample, sequenced in a study of OX40 agonist ivuxolimab in advanced cancers. The repertoire was sequenced with immunoSEQ multiplex PCR; TCRdb's copy has only in-frame clones and lacks some. This sample has about 91,000 clones, with around 84% found just once. This sample comprised CD4+ or CD8+ T cells sorted from blood, obtained in a trial of the OX40 agonist ivuxolimab. Every receptor here comes from an adult with an advanced solid tumor such as melanoma, head and neck, liver or kidney cancer.

This chain uses TRBV11-2 with TRBJ1-2; D is uncertain. The V end was cut by 6 bases, the J end by 7 bases, with 18 bases between. Germline values: CDR1 SGHAT, CDR2 FQNNGV. This CDR3 contains 14 residues. This CDR3 reads CASSPASGGSGYTF. As DNA, the CDR3 is TGTGCCAGCAGTCCAGCTTCGGGAGGCTCTGGCTACACCTTC.

This chain connects TRBV29-1 to TRBJ2-7; D uncertain. Per the germline V gene, CDR1 is SQVTM and CDR2 is ANQGSEA. This CDR3 region has 17 residues. Trimming removed 1 base at V and 0 bases at J, with 19 bases between. The CDR3 region is CSVEVLKGYESSYEQYF. CDR3 DNA: TGCAGCGTTGAAGTTCTTAAGGGCTACGAGAGCTCCTACGAGCAGTACTTC.

The genes are TRBV5-1 and TRBJ1-2; D gene unclear. The germline CDR1 and CDR2 sequences are SGHRS and YFSETQ. Trimming pared 0 bases from V and 5 bases from J, leaving 17 bases between. The CDR3 sequence is 16 residues long. The CDR3 spells CASSLEGRGTLYGYTF. The CDR3 DNA reads as TGCGCCAGCAGCTTGGAAGGCCGGGGAACCCTTTATGGCTACACCTTC. Combining the CDR3 with reference TRBV5-1 and TRBJ1-2 gives the whole variable domain KAGVTQTPRYLIKTRGQQVTLSCSPISGHRSVSWYQQTPGQGLQFLFEYFSETQRNKGNFPGRFSGRQFSNSRSEMNVSTLELGDSALYLCASSLEGRGTLYGYTFGSGTRLTVV.

The chain couples TRBV7-2 to TRBJ1-1; possible D gene TRBD1, 6 bases. Trimming took 5 bases from V and 13 from J, leaving 32 bases between them. The CDR3 contains 17 residues. Germline V CDR1 and CDR2: SGHTA, FQGNSA. The CDR3 nucleotides read TGTGCCAGCAGCCAGGGGCGGACACCGAACAGCGGGAGAGACGTTTTCTTT. Protein: CASSQGRTPNSGRDVFF.

The chain uses TRBV6-5 and TRBJ2-2; unclear D gene. The CDR3 length is 13 residues. Germline V gives CDR1 MNHEY, CDR2 SVGAGI. Trimming took off 7 bases at V and 4 bases at J, with 10 bases between the two ends. The CDR3 nucleotides are TGTGCCAGCAAACGGAAGGGCACCGGGGAGCTGTTTTTT. It encodes CASKRKGTGELFF.

The chain joins TRBV5-6 to TRBJ1-6, with TRBD1 matching 7 bases. This CDR3 is built from 14 residues. Germline V gene lookup returns CDR1 SGHDT and CDR2 YYEEEE. J was trimmed by 11 bases and V by 2 bases; bases with no gene match: 7. The CDR3 region is CASSFFQGGTPLHF. The CDR3 DNA is TGTGCCAGCAGCTTTTTTCAGGGGGGGACACCCCTCCACTTT. Supplemented by reference TRBV5-6 and TRBJ1-6, the full variable domain reads DAGVTQSPTHLIKTRGQQVTLRCSPKSGHDTVSWYQQALGQGPQFIFQYYEEEERQRGNFPDRFSGHQFPNYSSELNVNALLLGDSALYLCASSFFQGGTPLHFGNGTRLTVT.

The gene calls are TRBV6-5 and TRBJ1-4; no clear D. The CDR3 extends over 15 amino acids. CDR1 is MNHEY, CDR2 SVGAGI, per germline. With 7 bases removed from V and 4 bases from J, the gap between germline ends came to 16 bases. DNA of the CDR3: TGTGCCAGCACCCCGGACGGGAGGTATAATGAAAAACTGTTTTTT. It codes for CASTPDGRYNEKLFF.

CDR3 sequence (DNA): TGCAGCGTTGAAGGCGGGACAGGGCCCTATGGCTACACCTTC. Protein sequence: CSVEGGTGPYGYTF. This chain links TRBV29-1 with TRBJ1-2; the match to TRBD1 covers 9 bases. The junction had 4 bases not matched to a gene; V was cut back by 1 base and J by 4 bases. This CDR3 is 14 amino acids long. CDR1 SQVTM and CDR2 ANQGSEA come from the germline V gene.

The chain is built from TRBV6-5 and TRBJ2-3; D is perhaps TRBD2 (6 bases). V shed 2 bases and J shed 6 bases, with 9 bases lying between them. Germline V gives CDR1 MNHEY, CDR2 SVGAGI. The CDR3 totals 13 residues. This chain's CDR3 is CASSYAGTDTQYF. The CDR3 DNA follows: TGTGCCAGCAGTTACGCGGGGACGGATACGCAGTATTTT.

This rearrangement joins TRBV11-3 to TRBJ1-1; D might be TRBD1 (5 bases). CDR3 size: 14 residues. The V and J ends lost 1 base and 2 bases respectively, with 8 bases between them. Germline V gene lookup returns CDR1 SGHNT and CDR2 YENEEA. CDR3 bases: TGTGCCAGCAGCTTAGGGACATCTAACACTGAAGCTTTCTTT. This encodes CASSLGTSNTEAFF.

The chain recombines TRBV28 with TRBJ1-1; D gene unclear. The CDR3 covers 12 residues. Trimming removed 1 base from V and 11 bases from J, with 11 bases in between. Germline lookup yields CDR1 MDHEN and CDR2 SYDVKM. The CDR3 loop reads CASSLSELVAFF. The CDR3 coding sequence is TGTGCCAGCAGTTTATCGGAACTCGTCGCTTTCTTT.

This chain links TRBV18 with TRBJ2-5; D is ambiguous. V shed 3 bases and J shed 5 bases, with 13 bases lying between them. CDR1 and CDR2 from the germline V gene are KGHSH and LQKENI. The CDR3 totals 14 residues. In DNA, the CDR3 is TGTGCCAGCTCACCGTTGGTAGGACCCGAGACCCAGTACTTC. This codes for CASSPLVGPETQYF.

In this sample, this clone turned up once. V and J are TRBV27 and TRBJ1-1, with a possible D match to TRBD1 (5 bases). The V gene's germline CDR1 is MNHEY and CDR2 SMNVEV (reference sequence). V gave up 6 bases and J gave up 1 base, with 6 bases separating them. The CDR3 loop spans 12 amino acids. The CDR3 sequence is CASSGQNTEAFF. The CDR3 DNA reads as TGTGCCAGCAGCGGACAGAACACTGAAGCTTTCTTT.

The chain employs TRBV7-3 and TRBJ1-5; 7 nucleotides align to TRBD1. V was pared by 1 base and J by 2 bases, with 5 bases of the junction left unmatched. The CDR3 has 16 amino acids. CDR1 is SGHTA, CDR2 FQGTGA, per germline. Here the CDR3 reads CASSLREGGGNQPQHF. The DNA of the CDR3 is TGTGCCAGCAGCTTAAGGGAAGGGGGCGGCAATCAGCCCCAGCATTTT. Full variable domain (missing parts from reference TRBV7-3 and TRBJ1-5): GAGVSQTPSNKVTEKGKYVELRCDPISGHTALYWYRQSLGQGPEFLIYFQGTGAADDSGLPNDRFFAVRPEGSVSTLKIQRTERGDSAVYLCASSLREGGGNQPQHFGDGTRLSIL.

The J gene is TRBJ1-3, the V gene TRBV7-2, with D maybe TRBD1 (5 bases). CDR1 SGHTA and CDR2 FQGNSA come from the germline V gene. The CDR3 extends over 14 amino acids. Trimming removed 8 bases from V and 2 bases from J, with 13 bases in between. The CDR3 sequence: CASGRGFAGNTIYF. CDR3 nucleotide sequence: TGTGCCAGCGGGAGGGGCTTCGCTGGAAACACCATATATTTT.

This chain connects TRBV6-1 to TRBJ2-5, with 11 bases that match TRBD2. V dropped 6 bases and J dropped 5; count of bases not matched to a gene: 8. Germline CDR1 and CDR2: MNHNS and SASEGT. The CDR3 is 15 amino acids. CDR3 in amino acids: CASSPSGGKRETQYF. The DNA for the CDR3 is TGTGCCAGCAGCCCTAGCGGGGGGAAAAGGGAGACCCAGTACTTC.

The J gene is TRBJ1-6, the V gene TRBV6-5; D is perhaps TRBD1 (5 bases). The CDR3 loop spans 13 amino acids. Deletions cut 4 bases from V and 8 bases from J, with 9 bases between. CDR1 and CDR2 from the germline V gene are MNHEY and SVGAGI. The CDR3, as DNA: TGTGCCAGCAGTTCGGGGGACTATTCACCCCTCCACTTT. Protein product: CASSSGDYSPLHF.

The rearrangement uses TRBV30 and TRBJ1-5; D unresolved. V was shortened by 0 bases and J by 7 bases, with 10 bases between the two germline ends. This CDR3 spans 13 amino acids. The germline gives CDR1 GTSNPN, CDR2 SVGIG (reference sequence). CDR3 nucleotides: TGTGCCTGGAGTGTACAAGGGAAACAGCCCCAGCATTTT. This encodes CAWSVQGKQPQHF. Drawing the rest from reference TRBV30 and TRBJ1-5, the complete variable domain is SQTIHQWPATLVQPVGSPLSLECTVEGTSNPNLYWYRQAAGRGLQLLFYSVGIGQISSEVPQNLSASRPQDRQFILSSKKLLLSDSGFYLCAWSVQGKQPQHFGDGTRLSIL.

This chain joins TRBV9 and TRBJ1-5, with D possibly matching TRBD1 (5 bases). V dropped 2 bases and J dropped 4 bases, with 7 bases sitting between them. Germline CDR1 is SGDLS and CDR2 is YYNGEE. The CDR3 totals 13 residues. CDR3 nucleotide sequence: TGTGCCAGCAGCGTGAAGGGGAATCAGCCCCAGCATTTT. It encodes CASSVKGNQPQHF.